Listed below are T cell receptor beta chains from one sample, sequenced in a study of regulatory T cells in long-lasting Graves disease. Each CDR3 protein is one row after TCRdb ran MiXCR on the multiplex PCR reads. Of about 430,000 distinct CDR3 sequences detected, 21% appear once; the ten largest clones hold approximately 15%. Sequencing was performed on peripheral blood mononuclear cells (PBMCs), taken when the disease was refractory, from a patient treated with antithyroid drugs. The receptor source for this set is a female donor with Graves disease. The CDR3 runs from the conserved cysteine through the conserved F or W.

TRBJ2-7	TRBV12-3/TRBV12-4	CASSITVAGESYEQYF
TRBJ2-7	TRBV11-3	CASSESGADYEQYF
TRBJ2-7	TRBV20-1	CSPQDRDSYEQYF
TRBJ2-7	TRBV5-1	CASSLGTHTVEQYF
TRBJ2-2	TRBV20-1	CSAPGTDLQTGTGELFF
TRBJ2-3	TRBV19	CASSPANTDTQYF
TRBJ2-5	TRBV9	CASSVSGTSFETQYF
TRBJ1-6	TRBV6-5	CASSYGTGSPLHF
TRBJ2-2	TRBV4-1	CASSQDLDRASGELFF
TRBJ1-4	TRBV6-1	CASSEAMGISEKLFF
TRBJ2-2	TRBV12-5	CASGFDTGELFF
TRBJ2-3	TRBV10-3	CAIRPSAGSPDTQYF
TRBJ1-4	TRBV7-6	CASSLAGDATNEKLFF
TRBJ2-7	TRBV2	CASSDLLAEQYF
TRBJ1-2	TRBV15	CATSSDRVYGYTF
TRBJ2-7	TRBV5-1	CASTFGDGTYEQYF
TRBJ1-5	TRBV11-2	CASSPPCNQPQHF
TRBJ1-2	TRBV9	CASSVSTGLGGYTF
TRBJ1-4	TRBV2	CASSEFEKLFF
TRBJ2-7	TRBV2	CASSQSGRASDEQYF
TRBJ2-4	TRBV11-2	CASSSSGTRGFF
TRBJ2-7	TRBV5-1	CASSLAHQGDGREQYF
NA	TRBV12-3/TRBV12-4	CASSLAGVRETQFF